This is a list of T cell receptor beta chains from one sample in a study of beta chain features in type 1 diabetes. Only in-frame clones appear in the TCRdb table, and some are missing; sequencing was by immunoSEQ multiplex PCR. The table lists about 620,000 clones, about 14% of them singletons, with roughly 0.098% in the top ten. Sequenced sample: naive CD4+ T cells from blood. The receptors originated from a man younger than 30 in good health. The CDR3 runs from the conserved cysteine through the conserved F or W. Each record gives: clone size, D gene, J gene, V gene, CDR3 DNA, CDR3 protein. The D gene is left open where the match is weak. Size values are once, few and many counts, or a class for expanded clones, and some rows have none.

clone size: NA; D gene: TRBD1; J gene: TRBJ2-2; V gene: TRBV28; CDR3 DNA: TGTGCCAGCAGTTTCTGGACAGGGCCCACCGGGGAGCTGTTTTTT; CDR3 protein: CASSFWTGPTGELFF
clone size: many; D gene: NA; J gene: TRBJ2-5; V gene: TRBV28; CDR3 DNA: TGTGCCAGCACTCCGCGGGCTGTGGGGGAGACCCAGTACTTC; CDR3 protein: CASTPRAVGETQYF
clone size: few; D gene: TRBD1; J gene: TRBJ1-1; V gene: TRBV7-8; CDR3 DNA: TGTGCCAGCAGCTTAAAGTTCTCTGGACAGGACACTGAAGCTTTCTTT; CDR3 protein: CASSLKFSGQDTEAFF
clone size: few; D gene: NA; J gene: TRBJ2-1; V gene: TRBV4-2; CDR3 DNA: TGTGCCAGCAGCCAGCCCGGGACGCCCCCCAATGAGCAGTTCTTC; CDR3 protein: CASSQPGTPPNEQFF
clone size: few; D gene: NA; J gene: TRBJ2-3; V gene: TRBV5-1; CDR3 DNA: TGCGCCAGCAGCTTTGGCATTAGCACAGATACGCAGTATTTT; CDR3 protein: CASSFGISTDTQYF
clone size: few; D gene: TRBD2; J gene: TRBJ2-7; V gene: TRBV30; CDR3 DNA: TGTGCCTGGAACCTAGCGGGAGGTCCTTACTTC; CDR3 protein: CAWNLAGGPYF
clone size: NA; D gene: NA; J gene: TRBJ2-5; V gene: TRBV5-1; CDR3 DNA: TGCGCCAGCAGCTTCACTTCCTCGGAGACCCAGTACTTC; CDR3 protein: CASSFTSSETQYF
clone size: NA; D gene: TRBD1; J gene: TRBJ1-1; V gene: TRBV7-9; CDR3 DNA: TGTGCCAGCAGCTCACAGCGGGTGACAGGGGACTTAGGCACTGAAGCTTTCTTT; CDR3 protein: CASSSQRVTGDLGTEAFF
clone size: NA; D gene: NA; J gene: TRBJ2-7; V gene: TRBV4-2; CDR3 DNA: TGTGCCAGCAGCCAAGGTTCAGGGATCTACGAGCAGTACTTC; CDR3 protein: CASSQGSGIYEQYF
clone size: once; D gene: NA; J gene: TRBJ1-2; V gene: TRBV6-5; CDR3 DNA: TGTGCCAGCAGTTGGCGACAAGGTTCCACTAACTATGGCTACACCTTC; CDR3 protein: CASSWRQGSTNYGYTF
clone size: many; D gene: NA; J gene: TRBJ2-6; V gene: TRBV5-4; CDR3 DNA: TGTGCCAGCAGCTTGCCCTTAACAGGTCGTGGGGCCAACGTCCTGACTTTC; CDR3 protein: CASSLPLTGRGANVLTF
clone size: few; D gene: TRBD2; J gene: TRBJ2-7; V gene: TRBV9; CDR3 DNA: TGTGCCAGCAGCGTAGAGGACGGGACTAGCGGGAGCTACGAGCAGTACTTC; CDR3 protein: CASSVEDGTSGSYEQYF
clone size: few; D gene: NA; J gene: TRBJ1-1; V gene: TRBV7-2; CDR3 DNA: TGTGCCAGCAGCTCTCTGACTTGGACTTTCTTT; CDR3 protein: CASSSLTWTFF
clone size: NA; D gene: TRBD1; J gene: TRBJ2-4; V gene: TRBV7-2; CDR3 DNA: TGTGCCAGCAGCTGGGGACAGGGGGCCCTAGCCAAAAACATTCAGTACTTC; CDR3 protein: CASSWGQGALAKNIQYF
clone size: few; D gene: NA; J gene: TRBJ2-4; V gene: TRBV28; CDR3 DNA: TGTGCCAGCAGTTCCTCAGGGGCGGCAAAAAACATTCAGTACTTC; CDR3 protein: CASSSSGAAKNIQYF
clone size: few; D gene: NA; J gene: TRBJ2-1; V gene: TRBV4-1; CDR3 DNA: TGCGCCAGCAGCCCTTTATTTGGGCCCCTTACGGCGAATGAGCAGTTCTTC; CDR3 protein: CASSPLFGPLTANEQFF
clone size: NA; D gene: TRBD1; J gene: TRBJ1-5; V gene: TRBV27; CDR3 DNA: TGTGCCAGCAGGACTACAGGGGGCCATAGCAATCAGCCCCAGCATTTT; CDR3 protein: CASRTTGGHSNQPQHF